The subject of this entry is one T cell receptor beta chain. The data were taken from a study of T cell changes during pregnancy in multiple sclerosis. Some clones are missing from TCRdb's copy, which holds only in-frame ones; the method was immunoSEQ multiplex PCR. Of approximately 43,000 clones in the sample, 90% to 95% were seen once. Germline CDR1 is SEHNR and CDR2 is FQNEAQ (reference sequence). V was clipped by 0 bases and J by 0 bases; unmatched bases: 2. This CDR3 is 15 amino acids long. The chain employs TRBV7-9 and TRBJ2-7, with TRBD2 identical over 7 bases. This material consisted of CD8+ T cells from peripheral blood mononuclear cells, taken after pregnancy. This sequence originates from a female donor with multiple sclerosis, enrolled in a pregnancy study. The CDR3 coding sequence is TGTGCCAGCAGCTTAGCGGGAGGGCCCTCCTACGAGCAGTACTTC. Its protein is CASSLAGGPSYEQYF.